The clone carrying this TCR beta chain was counted once. Its antigen is undetermined. The sample comes from a study of OX40 agonist ivuxolimab in advanced cancers. Study-level background: Patients got intravenous ivuxolimab at 0.01 to 10 mg/kg every 2 weeks.

The V and J ends lost 3 bases and 0 bases respectively, with 11 bases between them. CDR3 length: 15 amino acids. The V gene's germline CDR1 is MNHEY and CDR2 SVGAGI. Patients with autoimmune history or systemic immunosuppression were excluded. The study's findings and limits: Low normalized T-cell clonal expansion was also seen in some nonresponders. At doses 0.1 to 3.0 mg/kg, CD4+ and CD8+ clones expanded.

Profiling relied on immunoSEQ multiplex PCR, and the TCRdb table lists in-frame clones only, not all of them. The table includes 55,000 to 90,000 clones, about 91% detected once. The chain uses TRBV6-5 and TRBJ1-1; D is ambiguous. The starting material was CD4+ or CD8+ T cells sorted from blood, obtained in a trial of the OX40 agonist ivuxolimab. The clonotype comes from an adult with an advanced solid tumor such as melanoma, head and neck, liver or kidney cancer. For the CDR3, the DNA is TGTGCCAGCAGTTATGTGAGACGAATGAACACTGAAGCTTTCTTT. This codes for CASSYVRRMNTEAFF.